Each of the 22 T cell receptor beta chains below was sequenced from the same sample in a study of Graves' ophthalmopathy and Graves' hyperthyroidism. Amplification of TCR beta CDR3 regions used RNA transcripts. An opening RT-PCR round employed HTBI primers and preceded a second-round multiplex PCR. TCRdb ran MiXCR on the multiplex PCR reads and lists one entry per CDR3 protein. The sample yields some 47,000 distinct CDR3 sequences, around 48% seen once. The source material was peripheral blood. Receptor source: an adult man with Graves' ophthalmopathy.

This clonotype occurred many times. The rearrangement joins TRBV7-3 to TRBJ2-2; D is undetermined. Germline assignment: CDR1 SGHTA and CDR2 FQGTGA. This CDR3 is built from 13 residues. Trimming took off 5 bases at V and 5 bases at J, with 9 bases between the two ends. Written as DNA, the CDR3 is TGTGCCAGCAGCCAACTTGGGACCGGGGAGCTGTTTTTT. The encoded protein is CASSQLGTGELFF.

This clonotype was seen at least ten times. The rearrangement uses TRBV7-3 and TRBJ1-2; 10 bases align to TRBD1. The CDR3 length is 17 residues. V dropped 4 bases and J dropped 5; count of bases not matched to a gene: 13. In germline, CDR1 is SGHTA, CDR2 FQGTGA. This chain's CDR3 is CASSSGTGDVGVYGYTF. As DNA, the CDR3 is TGTGCCAGCAGCTCCGGGACAGGGGATGTTGGGGTTTATGGCTACACCTTC.

About this clonotype: An end of the junction does not agree with germline; a read error may underlie this. The gene calls are TRBV15 and TRBJ1-1; D might be TRBD1 (6 bases). Germline loops: CDR1 LNHNV, CDR2 YYDKDF (reference sequence). The CDR3 contains 15 residues. The CDR3 loop is CATSRGGAQNTEAFF. The CDR3 bases are TGTGCCACCAGCAGGGGGGGGGCCCAGAACACTGAGGCTTTCTTT. The whole variable domain, filled in from reference TRBV15 and TRBJ1-1, reads DAMVIQNPRYQVTQFGKPVTLSCSQTLNHNVMYWYQQKSSQAPKLLFHYYDKDFNNEADTPDNFQSRRPNTSFCFLDIRSPGLGDTAMYLCATSRGGAQNTEAFFGQGTRLTVV.

This CDR3 reads CASRPRTNDNEQFF. The CDR3 DNA is TGTGCCAGCAGACCAAGGACAAACGACAATGAGCAGTTCTTC. The gene calls are TRBV14 and TRBJ2-1; D is possibly TRBD1 (5 bases). V lost 6 bases, J lost 5 bases, and 14 bases lay in between. This CDR3 is 14 amino acids long. Per the germline V gene, CDR1 is SGHDN and CDR2 is FVKESK. Filled out from reference TRBV14 and TRBJ2-1, the complete variable domain reads EAGVTQFPSHSVIEKGQTVTLRCDPISGHDNLYWYRRVMGKEIKFLLHFVKESKQDESGMPNNRFLAERTGGTYSTLKVQPAELEDSGVYFCASRPRTNDNEQFFGPGTRLTVL.

This sequence joins TRBV5-5 and TRBJ1-4; D gene unclear. The V gene lost 0 bases and the J gene lost 5 bases, with 8 bases spanning the gap. The CDR3 consists of 14 residues. Looked up from germline, CDR1 is SGHKS and CDR2 is YYEKEE (reference sequence). The CDR3 sequence is CASSLGIYNEKLFF. The CDR3 DNA sequence: TGTGCCAGCAGCTTGGGGATTTACAATGAAAAACTGTTTTTT.

This clonotype was counted many times. V is TRBV6-4 and J is TRBJ2-1; 8 bases line up with TRBD1. Germline CDR1 MRHNA, CDR2 SNTAGT. Losses at the gene ends were 7 bases for V and 3 bases for J; bases not matched to a gene: 17. This CDR3 spans 18 amino acids. CDR3 region: CASTRGNRDRHFYNEQFF. Written as DNA, the CDR3 is TGTGCCAGCACACGGGGGAATAGGGACAGGCACTTCTACAATGAGCAGTTCTTC.

On this clonotype: This may be a read error, as it is one base from a much larger clone. The chain recombines TRBV3-1 with TRBJ2-7; 9 bases align to TRBD2. CDR3 length equals 16 residues. CDR1 and CDR2 from the germline V gene are LGHDT and YNNKEL (reference sequence). V trimming: 0 bases; J trimming: 2 bases; junction bases outside the gene matches: 5. CDR3 nucleotides: TGTGCCAGCAGCCAAGAGCATAGCGGGAGTGCCTACGAGCAGTACTTC. It codes for CASSQEHSGSAYEQYF.

About this clonotype: The germline gene is not matched at one end of the junction; a read error may be the cause. The chain combines TRBV7-3 with TRBJ2-3, with 9 bases matching TRBD2. Germline values: CDR1 SGHTA, CDR2 FQGTGA. The CDR3 consists of 18 residues. Here the CDR3 DNA reads TGCGCCAGCAGCTTGTGGGTAGCGGGAGAGGGGGGGACAGATACGCAGTATTTT. Translated, it gives CASSLWVAGEGGTDTQYF.

This clonotype was detected many times. The chain employs TRBV11-2 and TRBJ2-7; 9 bases line up with TRBD2. Germline assignment: CDR1 SGHAT and CDR2 FQNNGV. J was trimmed by 4 bases and V by 5 bases; bases with no gene match: 12. This CDR3 contains 16 residues. The CDR3, as DNA: TGTGCCAGCAGCCCGATATCTCGGCGGGGGGGGTACGAGCAGTACTTC. Translation gives CASSPISRRGGYEQYF.

About this clonotype itself: The junction and the germline gene differ at one end; a read error may be behind it. The chain employs TRBV7-2 and TRBJ1-1, with D perhaps TRBD1 (5 bases). The CDR3 spans 16 residues. Germline V lookup: CDR1 SGHTA, CDR2 FQGNSA. This CDR3 reads CGSRLGRGAMNTEAFF. CDR3 nucleotides: TGTGGCAGCAGATTAGGGCGAGGGGCCATGAACACTGAAGCTTTCTTT.

This clonotype was recorded at least ten times. The chain combines TRBV11-2 with TRBJ1-3; D call uncertain. Germline assignment: CDR1 SGHAT and CDR2 FQNNGV. CDR3 size: 15 residues. V shed 4 bases and J shed 0 bases, with 10 bases lying between them. The CDR3 reads CASSSQPSSGNTIYF. The CDR3 DNA sequence: TGTGCCAGCAGCTCACAGCCCAGCTCTGGAAACACCATATATTTT.

This clonotype was seen at least ten times. CDR3 residues: CASSISTGPDTQYF. In nucleotides, the CDR3 is TGTGCCAGCAGCATTTCGACAGGGCCAGATACGCAGTATTTT. The rearrangement joins TRBV7-3 to TRBJ2-3; TRBD1 aligns across 7 bases. This CDR3 has 14 amino acids. Trimming took 5 bases from V and 4 from J; bases not matched to a gene: 6. Germline CDR1 SGHTA, CDR2 FQGTGA.

The gene calls are TRBV30 and TRBJ1-3; unclear D gene. CDR3 length equals 14 residues. V was clipped by 1 base and J by 0 bases, with 7 bases between them. Looked up from germline, CDR1 is GTSNPN and CDR2 is SVGIG (reference sequence). CDR3 DNA sequence: TGTGCCTGGAGTGGGGGAAACTCTGGAAACACCATATATTTT. This codes for CAWSGGNSGNTIYF.

This clonotype has a count of ten or more. The genes are TRBV7-9 and TRBJ2-4, with a possible D match to TRBD1 (6 bases). There are 20 residues in the CDR3. V was shortened by 1 base and J by 0 bases, with 22 bases between the two germline ends. Germline V gene data show CDR1 as SEHNR and CDR2 as FQNEAQ (reference sequence). CDR3 in amino acids: CASSLGFVGAGEIAKNIQYF. CDR3 nucleotide sequence: TGTGCCAGCAGCTTAGGTTTTGTCGGGGCAGGGGAGATAGCCAAAAACATTCAGTACTTC.

Note on this clonotype: A read error is possible here, since a much larger clone lies one base away. The V call is TRBV7-2, the J call TRBJ2-2; perhaps D is TRBD1 or TRBD2 (5 bases each). The CDR3 extends over 17 amino acids. Germline CDR1 SGHTA, CDR2 FQGNSA. Trimming shortened V by 8 bases and J by 4 bases, and 23 bases separated the two germline ends. In nucleotides, the CDR3 is TGTGCCAGCGGTAACCTCGGGACCCAGCCCTTCACCGGGGAGCTGTTTTTT. It codes for CASGNLGTQPFTGELFF.

In the case of this clonotype: Sequence at one end of the junction differs from germline and may be a read error. The CDR3 DNA is TGCAGTGCTGGAGAGGGGACTAGCGGAAACACCGGGGAGCTGTTTTTT. Amino acid sequence: CSAGEGTSGNTGELFF. The chain recombines TRBV20-1 with TRBJ2-2; TRBD2 aligns across 11 bases. There are 16 residues in the CDR3. CDR1 and CDR2 from the germline V gene are DFQATT and SNEGSKA (reference sequence).

A word on this clonotype: The CDR3 does not close with the conserved phenylalanine or tryptophan, likely indicating a read error. This chain uses TRBV10-3 with TRBJ2-1; 11 bases fit TRBD2. Germline CDR1 is ENHRY and CDR2 is SYGVKD. The CDR3 length is 16 residues. Written as DNA, the CDR3 is TGTGGCATCAGTGAGTCGCGACTAGCGGGAATGAATGAGCAGTTCGTC. Its protein is CGISESRLAGMNEQFV.

V is TRBV6-5 and J is TRBJ1-6; D not resolved. V was pared by 6 bases and J by 9 bases, with 9 bases between. The germline V gene has CDR1 MNHEY and CDR2 SVGAGI. The CDR3 totals 12 residues. The CDR3 bases are TGTGCCAGCAGGACCCGGGGTTCACCCCTCCACTTT. Translated: CASRTRGSPLHF.

Details on this clonotype: No conserved phenylalanine or tryptophan ends this CDR3, so it is likely a read error. The chain uses TRBV10-1 and TRBJ2-2; TRBD2 matches 13 bases. The CDR3 is 16 amino acids. CDR1 is WNHNN, CDR2 SYGVQD, per germline (reference sequence). The J segment lost 7 bases and the V segment lost 6 bases, leaving 8 bases of the junction unmatched. CDR3 nucleotide sequence: TGCGCCAGCAGAAGACTAGCGGGAGGAATCGGCGGGGAGCTGTTTTCT. Translation: CASRRLAGGIGGELFS.

V usage is TRBV7-3 and J usage is TRBJ2-7; a possible D gene is TRBD2 (7 bases). V lost 2 bases to trimming and J lost 7 bases, with 18 bases between them. The CDR3 length is 15 residues. From germline, CDR1 is SGHTA and CDR2 FQGTGA. The CDR3 coding sequence is TGTGCCAGCAGCTTACAGGGAGGGGGTGTCGGGGAGCAGTACTTC. Protein product: CASSLQGGGVGEQYF.

V and J are TRBV7-9 and TRBJ2-7; TRBD2 matches 7 bases. Germline assignment: CDR1 SEHNR and CDR2 FQNEAQ (reference sequence). The CDR3 has 12 amino acids. V gave up 6 bases and J gave up 9 bases; unmatched junction bases: 8. The CDR3 reads CASRPDGGRQYF. The CDR3 bases are TGTGCCAGCAGACCGGACGGGGGGAGGCAGTACTTC.

Ten or more counts support this clonotype. J is TRBJ2-1 and V is TRBV27; 10 bases line up with TRBD2. CDR3 length equals 15 residues. Germline values: CDR1 MNHEY, CDR2 SMNVEV (reference sequence). V lost 2 bases and J lost 5; bases outside the gene matches: 3. CDR3 sequence reads: CASSLLAGDDNEQFF. The CDR3 DNA sequence: TGTGCCAGCAGTTTACTAGCGGGAGACGACAATGAGCAGTTCTTC.